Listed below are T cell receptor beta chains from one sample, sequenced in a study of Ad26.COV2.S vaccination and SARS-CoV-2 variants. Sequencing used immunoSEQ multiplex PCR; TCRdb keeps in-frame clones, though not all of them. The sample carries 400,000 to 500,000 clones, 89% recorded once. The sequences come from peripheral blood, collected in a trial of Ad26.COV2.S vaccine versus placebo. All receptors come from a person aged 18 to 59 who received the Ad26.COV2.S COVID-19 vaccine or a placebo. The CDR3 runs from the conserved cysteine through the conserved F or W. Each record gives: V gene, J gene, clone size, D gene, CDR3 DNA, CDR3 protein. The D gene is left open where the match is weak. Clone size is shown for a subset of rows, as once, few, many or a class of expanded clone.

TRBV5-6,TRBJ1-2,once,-,TGTGCCAGCAGCTTGGTACGGCTCTATGGCTACACCTTC,CASSLVRLYGYTF
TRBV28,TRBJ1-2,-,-,TGTGCCAGCACCAATGGTATGGCCCCTTATGGCTACACCTTC,CASTNGMAPYGYTF
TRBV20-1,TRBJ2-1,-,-,TGCAGTGCTAGTAGGGGGCTAGCGGAGCAGTTCTTC,CSASRGLAEQFF
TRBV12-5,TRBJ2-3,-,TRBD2,TGTGCTAGTGGGTGGACTAGCGGGAGGGTGAGGGTCGATACGCAGTATTTT,CASGWTSGRVRVDTQYF
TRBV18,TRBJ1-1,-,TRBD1,TGTGCCAGCTCACCGACCTCCGGACAGGGGATTGAAGCTTTCTTT,CASSPTSGQGIEAFF
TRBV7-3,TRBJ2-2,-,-,TGTGCCAGCAGCTCCCCGGACACCGGGGAGCTGTTTTTT,CASSSPDTGELFF
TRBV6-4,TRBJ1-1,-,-,TGTGCCAGCAGTCTGACAAGCCGGGGCACTGAAGCTTTCTTT,CASSLTSRGTEAFF
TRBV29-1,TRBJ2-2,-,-,TGCAGCTTTAGGATTAGAGGCGACGGGGAGCTGTTTTTT,CSFRIRGDGELFF
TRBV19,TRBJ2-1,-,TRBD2,TGTGCCAGTAGTATCTCGCTAGCGGGAGAAAGTGAGCAGTTCTTC,CASSISLAGESEQFF
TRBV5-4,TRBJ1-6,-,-,TGTGCCAGCAGCCCTGAACCACTGGGTTCACCCCTCCACTTT,CASSPEPLGSPLHF
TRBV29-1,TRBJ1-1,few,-,TGCAGCGTAAGACATACAGCAACCACTGAAGCTTTCTTT,CSVRHTATTEAFF
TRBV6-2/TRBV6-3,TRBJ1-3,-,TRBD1,TGTGCCAGCAGTGATTGGGGACAGACTGGAAACACCATATATTTT,CASSDWGQTGNTIYF
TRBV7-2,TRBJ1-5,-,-,TGTGCCAGCAGCCGCGCGGGGGCGAGTCAGCCCCAGCATTTT,CASSRAGASQPQHF
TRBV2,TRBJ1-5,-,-,TGTGCCAGCAGTGGCCCCCCTCCGGGTCAGCCCCAGCATTTT,CASSGPPPGQPQHF
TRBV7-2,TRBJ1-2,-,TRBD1,TGTGCCAGCAGCCCCAGGGGGATTAACTATGGCTACACCTTC,CASSPRGINYGYTF
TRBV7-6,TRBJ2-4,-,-,TGTGCCAGCAGCTTAGGACCGTCTTCGGAGGGGGCCAAAAACATTCAGTACTTC,CASSLGPSSEGAKNIQYF
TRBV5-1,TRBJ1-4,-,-,TGCGCCAGCAGCTCGGAAGGGGGTTCAGGAGAAAAACTGTTTTTT,CASSSEGGSGEKLFF
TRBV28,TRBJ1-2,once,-,TGTGCCAGCAGTTTATGGATGGCAGAAAGGGGAGGCTACACCTTC,CASSLWMAERGGYTF
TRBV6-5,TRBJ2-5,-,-,TGTGCCAGCAGTCCCCCCGGGGGAGAGACCCAGTACTTC,CASSPPGGETQYF
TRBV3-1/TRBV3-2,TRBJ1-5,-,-,TGTGCCAGCAGCCAAGCTACAGGGTTAGGGCAGCCCCAGCATTTT,CASSQATGLGQPQHF
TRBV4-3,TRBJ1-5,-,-,TGCGCCAGCAGCCAAGAAGGAGGGGGCAATCAGCCCCAGCATTTT,CASSQEGGGNQPQHF
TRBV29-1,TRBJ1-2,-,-,TGCAGCGTTGAAGGCCATGGCTACACCTTC,CSVEGHGYTF
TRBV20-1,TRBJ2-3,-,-,TGCAGTGCCATCCTTGCAGATACGCAGTATTTT,CSAILADTQYF
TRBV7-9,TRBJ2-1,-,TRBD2,TGTGCCAGCAGCTTAGTTGTGGCTAGCGGGCTCCTCTCCTACAATGAGCAGTTCTTC,CASSLVVASGLLSYNEQFF
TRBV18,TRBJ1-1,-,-,TGTGCCAGCTCCCGCAGCCCTTTAGGGGAAATGAACACTGAAGCTTTCTTT,CASSRSPLGEMNTEAFF
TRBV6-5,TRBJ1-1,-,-,TGTGCCAGCAGTTACTCGAACAGCAACACTGAAGCTTTCTTT,CASSYSNSNTEAFF
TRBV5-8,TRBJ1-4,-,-,TGTGCCAGCAGGATCCGGGGAAGTGAAAAACTGTTTTTT,CASRIRGSEKLFF
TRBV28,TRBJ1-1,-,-,TGTGCCAGCAGTTTGGGGGGCCAGAACACTGAAGCTTTCTTT,CASSLGGQNTEAFF
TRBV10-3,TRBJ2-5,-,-,TGTGCCATCAGTGAGTCCTTGGGGGGTCCGAGGGGCCAAGAGACCCAGTACTTC,CAISESLGGPRGQETQYF
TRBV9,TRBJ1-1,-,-,TGTGCCAGCAGCCCCGGAGGCAGGGGTCCTGAAGCTTTCTTT,CASSPGGRGPEAFF
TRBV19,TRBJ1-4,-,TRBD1,TGTGCCAGTAGTACTCTTCAGGGGGATAATGAAAAACTGTTTTTT,CASSTLQGDNEKLFF
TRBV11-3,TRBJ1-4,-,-,TGTGCCAGCAGCCCCCGGGACACAGAAAAACTGTTTTTT,CASSPRDTEKLFF
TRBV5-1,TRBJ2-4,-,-,TGCGCCAGCGCACAGGGAAATAAAAACATTCAGTACTTC,CASAQGNKNIQYF
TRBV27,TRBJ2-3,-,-,TGTGCCACCGGTCGGACGGGAATGACAGATACGCAGTATTTT,CATGRTGMTDTQYF
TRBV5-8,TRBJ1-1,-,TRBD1,TGTGCCAGCAGTTATCTACAGGGGTACACTGAAGCTTTCTTT,CASSYLQGYTEAFF
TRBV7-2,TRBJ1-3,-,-,TGTGCCAGCAGCTTGTTCTGGGAATGGACTGGAAACACCATATATTTT,CASSLFWEWTGNTIYF
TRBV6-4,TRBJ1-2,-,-,TGTGCCAGCAGTGAAAGGCGGGGCTACACCTTC,CASSERRGYTF
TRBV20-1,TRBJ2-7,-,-,TGCAGTGCTAGCAACTACGAGCAGTACTTC,CSASNYEQYF
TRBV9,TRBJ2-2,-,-,TGTGCCAGCAGCGGCGACTGGGCCAACACCGGGGAGCTGTTTTTT,CASSGDWANTGELFF
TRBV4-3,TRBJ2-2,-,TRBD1,TGCGCCAGCAGCCCCACAGGGACAGGGTACGGGGAGCTGTTTTTT,CASSPTGTGYGELFF
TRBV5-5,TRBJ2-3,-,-,TGTGCCAGGGGGGACGGCAATACAGATACGCAGTATTTT,CARGDGNTDTQYF
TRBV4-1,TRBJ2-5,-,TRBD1,TGCGCCAGCAGCCAGGAGGGTCCCGGGACAGGGGGAGAGACCCAGTACTTC,CASSQEGPGTGGETQYF